These 17 T cell receptor beta chains were all obtained from the same sample, sequenced in a study of early T cells in non-severe SARS-CoV-2 infection. Each CDR3 protein is one row after TCRdb ran MiXCR on the 5' RACE reads. The table records 66,000 or so distinct CDR3 sequences, 11% of them present only once. The sequencing input was whole blood. These receptors were collected from an adult who was a healthcare worker with PCR-confirmed SARS-CoV-2 infection or an uninfected control (not recorded which).

In this sample, this clonotype turned up a few times. The CDR3 is CASGARDTEAFF. CDR3 DNA sequence: TGTGCTAGCGGGGCCCGCGACACTGAAGCTTTCTTT. This sequence joins TRBV12-5 and TRBJ1-1, with D maybe TRBD1 (5 bases). V was trimmed by 9 bases and J by 3 bases, leaving 11 bases between them. The CDR3 is made up of 12 amino acids. The germline gives CDR1 LGHNT, CDR2 FRNRAP.

The chain recombines TRBV7-9 with TRBJ2-4; D is possibly TRBD1 or TRBD2 (5 bases each). Germline assignment: CDR1 SEHNR and CDR2 FQNEAQ (reference sequence). The CDR3 is 15 amino acids. Trimming removed 5 bases from V and 2 bases from J, with 13 bases in between. CDR3 nucleotide sequence: TGTGCCAGCAGCGGGGACGGACCGTCCAAAAACATTCAGTACTTC. It encodes CASSGDGPSKNIQYF. The full variable domain, in which reference TRBV7-9 and TRBJ2-4 provide the parts outside the CDR3, is DTGVSQNPRHKITKRGQNVTFRCDPISEHNRLYWYRQTLGQGPEFLTYFQNEAQLEKSRLLSDRFSAERPKGSFSTLEIQRTEQGDSAMYLCASSGDGPSKNIQYFGAGTRLSVL.

This clonotype was found many times. V gene TRBV11-2 combines with J gene TRBJ2-2, with D perhaps matching TRBD2 (6 bases). The length of the CDR3 is 17 residues. Germline assignment: CDR1 SGHAT and CDR2 FQNNGV. Trimming took off 3 bases at V and 0 bases at J, with 14 bases between the two ends. CDR3 sequence (DNA): TGTGCCAGCAGCTTTAAGGGCGGGGAAACGAACACCGGGGAGCTGTTTTTT. This translates into CASSFKGGETNTGELFF.

The chain combines TRBV2 with TRBJ2-7, with D possibly TRBD1 on 5 matching bases. Trimming took off 7 bases at V and 2 bases at J, with 9 bases between the two ends. Germline lookup yields CDR1 SNHLY and CDR2 FYNNEI. CDR3 length equals 12 residues. CDR3 DNA: TGTGCCAGCAATAGGGGTGCCTACGAGCAGTACTTC. It specifies CASNRGAYEQYF.

This sequence joins TRBV20-1 and TRBJ2-7; a weak D match, TRBD1 (6 bases). V was pared by 3 bases and J by 2 bases, with 11 bases between. The CDR3 is 13 amino acids. Per germline, CDR1 DFQATT and CDR2 SNEGSKA (reference sequence). The chain's CDR3 is CSASYREAYEQYF. The CDR3 DNA is TGCAGTGCTAGCTACAGGGAAGCCTACGAGCAGTACTTC.

With regard to this clonotype: Germline is not matched at one junction end, which may reflect a read error. J is TRBJ2-3 and V is TRBV7-7; TRBD2 is a possible D gene (5 bases). Germline CDR1 SSHAT, CDR2 FNYEAQ (reference sequence). The CDR3 runs to 14 residues. The CDR3: CASSLDGVLDTQYF. The DNA of the CDR3 is TGTGCTAGCAGCTTAGACGGGGTGCTAGATACGCAGTATTTT.

The CDR3 nucleotides are TGCAGTGCTAGAGATCCGGGGACTAGTTACGAGCAGTACTTC. Amino acid sequence: CSARDPGTSYEQYF. This chain uses TRBV20-1 with TRBJ2-7; 8 bases are a match to TRBD2. Trimming cost V 0 bases and J 4 bases; bases outside gene matches: 5. The CDR3 is made up of 14 amino acids. The germline V gene encodes CDR1 DFQATT and CDR2 SNEGSKA (reference sequence).

The chain links TRBV21-1 to TRBJ2-3; the table's D call of TRBD1 was not tested on the DNA. TRBV21-1 is assigned pseudogene status. The CDR3 runs 14 residues. CDR3 coding DNA: TGTGCCAGCAGTGGACAGCCAAGCACAGATACGCAGTATTTT. Protein product: CASSGQPSTDTQYF.

This clonotype was picked up many times. The chain employs TRBV6-4 and TRBJ2-2; 11 nucleotides match TRBD2. V was pared by 6 bases and J by 3 bases, with 0 bases of the junction left unmatched. The CDR3 has 14 amino acids. Germline V gives CDR1 MRHNA, CDR2 SNTAGT. The DNA for the CDR3 is TGTGCCAGCAGACTAGCGGGGGACACCGGGGAGCTGTTTTTT. The encoded protein is CASRLAGDTGELFF.

This clonotype was counted a few times. The chain recombines TRBV5-1 with TRBJ2-7, with TRBD2 as a possible D gene (5 bases). Germline lookup yields CDR1 SGHRS and CDR2 YFSETQ. V lost 0 bases to trimming and J lost 0 bases, with 7 bases between them. The CDR3 spans 14 residues. Here the CDR3 DNA reads TGCGCCAGCAGCTTGGAAGGAGGCTCCTACGAGCAGTACTTC. Amino acids: CASSLEGGSYEQYF.

This clonotype was counted many times. The V gene is TRBV25-1, the J gene TRBJ2-3; 7 nucleotides match TRBD1. V was clipped by 3 bases and J by 4 bases; unmatched bases: 10. Germline V gives CDR1 MGHDK, CDR2 SYGVNS. The CDR3 has 16 residues. For the CDR3, the DNA is TGTGCCAGCAGTGACCTGACAGGGAATAGGGCAGATACGCAGTATTTT. Its protein is CASSDLTGNRADTQYF.

Ten or more counts support this clonotype. V and J are TRBV7-3 and TRBJ2-3, with TRBD1 matching 9 bases. Losses at the gene ends were 6 bases for V and 2 bases for J; bases not matched to a gene: 6. The CDR3 totals 15 residues. Looked up from germline, CDR1 is SGHTA and CDR2 is FQGTGA. Here the CDR3 reads CASRRGQGYTDTQYF. DNA of the CDR3: TGTGCCAGCAGACGAGGACAGGGGTACACAGATACGCAGTATTTT.

The chain employs TRBV5-1 and TRBJ2-3, with D maybe TRBD1 (5 bases). The CDR3 extends over 15 amino acids. Deletions cut 2 bases from V and 0 bases from J, with 10 bases between. Germline CDR1 reads SGHRS; CDR2 reads YFSETQ. CDR3 amino acids: CASSFQGSSTDTQYF. CDR3 bases: TGCGCCAGCAGCTTCCAGGGTTCTAGCACAGATACGCAGTATTTT.

This clonotype was counted many times. CDR3 loop: CSVRSGAYEQYF. The CDR3 nucleotides are TGCAGCGTCCGGAGCGGGGCCTACGAGCAGTACTTC. This chain joins TRBV29-1 and TRBJ2-7, with 7 bases that match TRBD2. Germline CDR1 SQVTM, CDR2 ANQGSEA. The V segment lost 6 bases and the J segment 2 bases; nucleotides outside the gene matches: 4. The CDR3 runs 12 residues.

This clonotype was observed a handful of times. CDR3 protein: CSVGGLEGYTF. The CDR3 DNA sequence: TGCAGCGTTGGAGGACTCGAGGGCTACACCTTC. V gene TRBV29-1 combines with J gene TRBJ1-2; D call uncertain. This CDR3 region has 11 residues. CDR1 is SQVTM and CDR2 is ANQGSEA in the germline V gene. V lost 4 bases and J 8 bases, leaving 11 bases between the germline ends.

This clonotype was counted many times. The chain combines TRBV7-8 with TRBJ2-3, with D maybe TRBD2 (6 bases). The CDR3 sequence is 16 residues long. From germline, CDR1 is SGHVS and CDR2 FQNEAQ. V was shortened by 5 bases and J by 4 bases, with 19 bases between the two germline ends. The CDR3 here is CASSLNRGGWADTQYF. The CDR3 DNA reads TGTGCCAGCAGCCTAAATAGAGGAGGGTGGGCAGATACGCAGTATTTT. Full variable domain (remainder filled in from reference TRBV7-8 and TRBJ2-3): GAGVSQSPRYKVAKRGQDVALRCDPISGHVSLFWYQQALGQGPEFLTYFQNEAQLDKSGLPSDRFFAERPEGSVSTLKIQRTQQEDSAVYLCASSLNRGGWADTQYFGPGTRLTVL.

This clonotype was recorded many times. V usage is TRBV7-8 and J usage is TRBJ2-5, with TRBD2 matching over 9 bases. Germline CDR1 reads SGHVS; CDR2 reads FQNEAQ. CDR3 length: 16 residues. The trim removed 2 bases at V and 2 bases at J, leaving 6 bases unmatched. The CDR3 coding sequence is TGTGCCAGCAGCTTACGGGCGGGGGGGACACAAGAGACCCAGTACTTC. Its translation is CASSLRAGGTQETQYF.